These 20 T cell receptor beta chains were sequenced from one sample in a study of cytomegalovirus exposure and HLA in healthy donors. This PCR relied on a set of 60 Vbeta primers and 13 Jbeta primers. Sequencing used immunoSEQ multiplex PCR; TCRdb keeps in-frame clones, though not all of them. Of 250,000 to 350,000 clones in the sample, 86% are singletons; the top ten hold 3.5% to 4%. What was sequenced was PBMCs. The origin of the receptors is a man aged 40-49 years in good health and CMV-seropositive.

This chain links TRBV6-5 with TRBJ2-2; tentatively, D is TRBD1 (5 bases). In germline, CDR1 is MNHEY, CDR2 SVGAGI. The CDR3 contains 14 residues. The ends were cut back, 4 bases at V and 4 bases at J, with 10 bases in the middle. This CDR3 is CASSSQGFTGELFF. The CDR3 DNA sequence: TGTGCCAGCAGTTCTCAGGGTTTCACCGGGGAGCTGTTTTTT.

The CDR3 region has the DNA TGCGCCAGCTCCTGGGCTAGCGGGAGTGGTGAGCAGTTCTTC. Its translation: CASSWASGSGEQFF. The chain links TRBV10-2 to TRBJ2-1; 10 bases are a match to TRBD2. Looked up from germline, CDR1 is WSHSY and CDR2 is SAAADI. Losses at the gene ends were 8 bases for V and 9 bases for J; bases not matched to a gene: 10. CDR3 length: 14 residues.

CDR3 bases: TGTGCCAGCAGCTTAGCAGGGGCCGACACTGAAGCTTTCTTT. Encoded protein: CASSLAGADTEAFF. The chain has TRBV11-3 and TRBJ1-1, with a possible D match to TRBD1 (6 bases). V was shortened by 1 base and J by 3 bases, with 9 bases between the two germline ends. Germline-derived CDR1 and CDR2 are SGHNT and YENEEA. The CDR3 totals 14 residues.

The V gene is TRBV2, the J gene TRBJ1-5, with D unresolved. Deletions cut 6 bases from V and 2 bases from J, with 20 bases between. Germline CDR1 SNHLY, CDR2 FYNNEI. The CDR3 loop spans 17 amino acids. This CDR3 reads CASSLGLILFGNQPQHF. The CDR3 DNA reads as TGTGCCAGCAGCCTAGGACTGATCCTTTTCGGCAATCAGCCCCAGCATTTT.

V is TRBV5-5 and J is TRBJ2-7; 10 bases map to TRBD2. Germline assignment: CDR1 SGHKS and CDR2 YYEKEE (reference sequence). The CDR3 sequence is 15 residues long. The ends lost 4 bases at V and 2 bases at J; junction bases unmatched: 6. CDR3 coding DNA: TGTGCCAGCAGCCCCCAGACTAGCGGGCCCTACGAGCAGTACTTC. Its protein product is CASSPQTSGPYEQYF.

The rearrangement links TRBV15 to TRBJ1-6; D is ambiguous. Germline lookup yields CDR1 LNHNV and CDR2 YYDKDF (reference sequence). This CDR3 is built from 15 residues. Trimming removed 3 bases from V and 0 bases from J, with 6 bases in between. The CDR3 reads CATSSPSSYNSPLHF. For the CDR3, the DNA is TGTGCCACCAGCAGCCCGAGCTCCTATAATTCACCCCTCCACTTT.

The rearrangement uses TRBV7-2 and TRBJ2-7; D gene uncertain. Trimming took 5 bases from V and 0 from J, leaving 5 bases between them. This CDR3 contains 12 residues. Germline assignment: CDR1 SGHTA and CDR2 FQGNSA. The CDR3, as DNA: TGTGCCAGCAGCCTCTACTCCTACGAGCAGTACTTC. Residues: CASSLYSYEQYF.

The gene calls are TRBV1 and TRBJ2-1; the table's D call, TRBD2, has no DNA check behind it. TRBV1 is deemed a pseudogene. The CDR3 extends over 18 amino acids. This CDR3 reads CTSSHCNCHYTSYNEQFF. CDR3 bases: TGCACCAGCAGCCACTGTAACTGCCACTACACCTCCTACAATGAGCAGTTCTTC.

The count of this clone is one. This chain uses TRBV9 with TRBJ2-7; 9 nucleotides agree with TRBD1. The J segment lost 4 bases and the V segment lost 3 bases, leaving 5 bases of the junction unmatched. The CDR3 is 14 amino acids. Germline CDR1 reads SGDLS; CDR2 reads YYNGEE. The CDR3 bases are TGTGCCAGCAGCGCTACAGGGGGCTCTTACGAGCAGTACTTC. This translates into CASSATGGSYEQYF.

The rearrangement uses TRBV28 and TRBJ2-1, with 7 bases lining up with TRBD1. Losses at the gene ends were 6 bases for V and 0 bases for J; bases not matched to a gene: 17. CDR3 size: 19 residues. In germline, CDR1 is MDHEN, CDR2 SYDVKM. The CDR3 DNA is TGTGCCAGCAGGTCGCCACCCACTCGGACAGGAGTCTCCTACAATGAGCAGTTCTTC. This gives the protein CASRSPPTRTGVSYNEQFF.

This chain connects TRBV5-1 to TRBJ2-7, with a possible D match to TRBD1 (6 bases). The CDR3 extends over 12 amino acids. The ends were cut back, 4 bases at V and 4 bases at J, with 9 bases in the middle. Germline values: CDR1 SGHRS, CDR2 YFSETQ. CDR3 residues: CASSTGTYEQYF. The DNA of the CDR3 is TGCGCCAGCAGCACAGGGACGTACGAGCAGTACTTC.

V usage is TRBV27 and J usage is TRBJ2-7; 8 positions agree with TRBD1. Germline loops: CDR1 MNHEY, CDR2 SMNVEV (reference sequence). V gave up 4 bases and J gave up 3 bases; unmatched junction bases: 2. The CDR3 loop spans 13 amino acids. In nucleotides, the CDR3 is TGTGCCAGCAGTTCGACAGGGGTCTACGAGCAGTACTTC. Its translation is CASSSTGVYEQYF.

The CDR3 loop reads CASSYGRASNQPQHF. CDR3 in DNA: TGTGCCAGCAGTTACGGCAGGGCTAGCAATCAGCCCCAGCATTTT. V is TRBV6-5 and J is TRBJ1-5; TRBD1 might be the D (5 bases). Trimming cost V 2 bases and J 0 bases, with 8 bases left between them. Germline V CDR1 and CDR2: MNHEY, SVGAGI. This CDR3 region has 15 residues.

This chain connects TRBV28 to TRBJ2-2, with 9 nucleotides matching TRBD2. The CDR3 length is 15 residues. Germline values: CDR1 MDHEN, CDR2 SYDVKM. The V segment lost 10 bases and the J segment 4 bases; nucleotides outside the gene matches: 10. CDR3 residues: CATLNLREGTGELFF. The DNA of the CDR3 is TGTGCCACCCTTAATTTGCGGGAGGGCACCGGGGAGCTGTTTTTT.

V gene TRBV28 combines with J gene TRBJ1-4; D may be TRBD1 (6 bases). This CDR3 spans 15 amino acids. Deletions cut 4 bases from V and 4 bases from J, with 13 bases between. CDR1 and CDR2 from the germline V gene are MDHEN and SYDVKM. The CDR3 DNA reads as TGTGCCAGCAGTTCGACACAGGGCCATAATGAAAAACTGTTTTTT. Its translation is CASSSTQGHNEKLFF. Combining the CDR3 with reference TRBV28 and TRBJ1-4 gives the whole variable domain DVKVTQSSRYLVKRTGEKVFLECVQDMDHENMFWYRQDPGLGLRLIYFSYDVKMKEKGDIPEGYSVSREKKERFSLILESASTNQTSMYLCASSSTQGHNEKLFFGSGTQLSVL.

The gene calls are TRBV18 and TRBJ2-3; the D gene is possibly TRBD2 (6 bases). Trimming pared 3 bases from V and 4 bases from J, leaving 20 bases between. Germline V gene data show CDR1 as KGHSH and CDR2 as LQKENI. The CDR3 is 17 amino acids. DNA of the CDR3: TGTGCCAGCTCACCCGGCGGTTTGCGGGATGGGTCAGATACGCAGTATTTT. This sequence encodes CASSPGGLRDGSDTQYF. Drawing the rest from reference TRBV18 and TRBJ2-3, the complete variable domain is NAGVMQNPRHLVRRRGQEARLRCSPMKGHSHVYWYRQLPEEGLKFMVYLQKENIIDESGMPKERFSAEFPKEGPSILRIQQVVRGDSAAYFCASSPGGLRDGSDTQYFGPGTRLTVL.

This chain joins TRBV7-9 and TRBJ2-7; 7 positions match TRBD1. Germline CDR1 SEHNR, CDR2 FQNEAQ (reference sequence). The CDR3 consists of 17 residues. V trimming: 5 bases; J trimming: 2 bases; junction bases outside the gene matches: 15. CDR3: CASSPPQGNHHPYEQYF. The CDR3 DNA is TGTGCCAGCAGCCCCCCACAGGGGAACCACCACCCCTACGAGCAGTACTTC. The complete variable domain, with remaining parts taken from reference TRBV7-9 and TRBJ2-7, reads DTGVSQNPRHKITKRGQNVTFRCDPISEHNRLYWYRQTLGQGPEFLTYFQNEAQLEKSRLLSDRFSAERPKGSFSTLEIQRTEQGDSAMYLCASSPPQGNHHPYEQYFGPGTRLTVT.

V and J are TRBV7-9 and TRBJ2-1; 12 bases agree with TRBD2. Trimming cost V 5 bases and J 3 bases; bases outside gene matches: 8. Germline CDR1 reads SEHNR; CDR2 reads FQNEAQ (reference sequence). The CDR3 is 17 residues long. CDR3 sequence reads: CASSARLAGVRYNEQFF. In DNA form, the CDR3 reads TGTGCCAGCAGCGCAAGACTAGCGGGAGTACGCTACAATGAGCAGTTCTTC. The full variable domain, its missing parts supplied by reference TRBV7-9 and TRBJ2-1, is DTGVSQNPRHKITKRGQNVTFRCDPISEHNRLYWYRQTLGQGPEFLTYFQNEAQLEKSRLLSDRFSAERPKGSFSTLEIQRTEQGDSAMYLCASSARLAGVRYNEQFFGPGTRLTVL.

The chain employs TRBV29-1 and TRBJ2-4, with D perhaps TRBD1 (5 bases). The V gene lost 3 bases and the J gene lost 8 bases, with 11 bases spanning the gap. CDR3 length equals 12 residues. Germline CDR1 SQVTM, CDR2 ANQGSEA. This chain's CDR3 is CSVEGVGDIQYF. The CDR3 nucleotides are TGCAGCGTTGAGGGCGTAGGGGACATTCAGTACTTC.

This clone was seen a single time. The chain is built from TRBV5-1 and TRBJ1-1; weak D call: TRBD1 (6 bases). The length of the CDR3 is 15 residues. CDR1 and CDR2 (germline): SGHRS, YFSETQ. Trimming shortened V by 4 bases and J by 4 bases, and 17 bases separated the two germline ends. CDR3 sequence (DNA): TGCGCCAGCAGCACGGCCGAGGGGGGGGGCACTGAAGCTTTCTTT. Its protein product is CASSTAEGGGTEAFF.